The subject of this entry is one T cell receptor (beta chain). Sequence at one end of the junction differs from germline and may be a read error. Unique molecular identifiers were built into the TCRbeta library. One entry per CDR3 protein results from TCRdb running MiXCR on the PCR reads. The table lists some 550,000 distinct CDR3 sequences, 18% of them singletons. This sample was taken from a study of T-cell reconstitution after alpha-beta-depleted transplantation in children. Germline CDR1 is LGHDT and CDR2 is YNNKEL (reference sequence). This CDR3 has 18 residues. Sequenced material: PBMCs from the stem cell graft donor, taken from the stem cell graft. The gene calls are TRBV3-1 and TRBJ2-1, with TRBD1 matching over 9 bases. The source of this sequence is a human donor who donated a stem cell graft to a child with acute lymphoblastic leukemia. CDR3 in amino acids: CASTQAPRLGTGTGEQFF. The DNA of the CDR3 is TGTGCCAGCACCCAAGCACCGCGATTGGGGACAGGGACGGGTGAGCAGTTCTTC.